A selection of T cell receptor beta chains follows, all from one sample in a study of T cells after posttransplantation cyclophosphamide. Generated by immunoSEQ multiplex PCR, the TCRdb table keeps only in-frame clones and is missing some. Altogether about 5,000 clones are present, over 75% being singletons, with the ten largest covering about 3.1%. The specimen was CD4+ T cells sorted from blood, collected less than 370 days after allogeneic stem cell transplant with posttransplant cyclophosphamide. All receptors derive from a male patient between 45 and 59 years old who received an allogeneic stem cell transplant from a related donor and was CMV-positive. A subset of T cells may come from the graft donor. CDR3s leave out the opening cysteine and the closing phenylalanine or tryptophan. Each record gives: D gene, V gene, J gene, CDR3 protein. D genes are given only for firm matches.

>TRBD1|TRBV5-1|TRBJ1-1
ASSEGQGTEAF
>NA|TRBV6-5|TRBJ1-1
ASSLAGMNTEAF
>TRBD1|TRBV7-3|TRBJ2-1
ASSLDPGGNEQF
>NA|TRBV7-8|TRBJ2-7
ASSLGDRSYEQY
>TRBD2|TRBV6-4|TRBJ2-3
ASSSRTSGTDTQY
>TRBD1|TRBV7-9|TRBJ2-7
ASSQTGGGFYEQY
>NA|TRBV19|TRBJ1-3
ASSRLFSSGNTIY
>TRBD2|TRBV5-1|TRBJ2-1
ASSPGTSGNIYNEQF
>NA|TRBV6-1|TRBJ1-2
ASSEAQRQAATRGYT
>TRBD2|TRBV11-2|TRBJ2-3
ASSSFGTMSTDTQY
>TRBD2|TRBV11-2|TRBJ2-3
ASRRGLAGGPYTQY
>TRBD1|TRBV10-2|TRBJ2-7
ASRRWDSSYEQY
>TRBD2|TRBV4-1|TRBJ2-7
ASSQQGLAAYEQY
>TRBD1|TRBV2|TRBJ2-7
ASNRDRGYEQY
>TRBD1|TRBV6-1|TRBJ1-3
ASRLDREVVTIY
>TRBD1|TRBV6-5|TRBJ1-1
ASSRRQGAGTEAF
>NA|TRBV10-1|TRBJ2-1
ASSEHAQVPYNEQF